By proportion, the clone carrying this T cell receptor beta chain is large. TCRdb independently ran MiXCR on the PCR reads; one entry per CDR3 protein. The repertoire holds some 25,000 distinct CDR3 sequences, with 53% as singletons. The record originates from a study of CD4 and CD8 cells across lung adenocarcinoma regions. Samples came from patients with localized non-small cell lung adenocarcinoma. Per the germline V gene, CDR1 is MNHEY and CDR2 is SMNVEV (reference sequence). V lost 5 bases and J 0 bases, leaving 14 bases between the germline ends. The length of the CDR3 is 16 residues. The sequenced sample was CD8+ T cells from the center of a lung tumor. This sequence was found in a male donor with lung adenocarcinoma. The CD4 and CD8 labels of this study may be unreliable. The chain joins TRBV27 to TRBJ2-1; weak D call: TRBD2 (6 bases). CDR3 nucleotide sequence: TGTGCCAGCAGTAGGGGACTTACGAACTCCTACAATGAGCAGTTCTTC. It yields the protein CASSRGLTNSYNEQFF.